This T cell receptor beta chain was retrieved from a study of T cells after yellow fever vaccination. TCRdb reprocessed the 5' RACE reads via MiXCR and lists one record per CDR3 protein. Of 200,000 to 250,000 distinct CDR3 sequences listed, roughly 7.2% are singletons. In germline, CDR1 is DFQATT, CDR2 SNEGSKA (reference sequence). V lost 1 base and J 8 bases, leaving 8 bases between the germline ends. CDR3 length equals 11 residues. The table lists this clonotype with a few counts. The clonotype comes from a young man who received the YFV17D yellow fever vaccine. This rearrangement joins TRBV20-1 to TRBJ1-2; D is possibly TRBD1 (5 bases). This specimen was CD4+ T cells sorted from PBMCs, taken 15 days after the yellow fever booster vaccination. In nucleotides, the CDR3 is TGCAGTGCTAGAGTAGGGACCGGCTACACCTTC. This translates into CSARVGTGYTF.